This is a list of T cell receptor beta chains from one sample in a study of blood T cell repertoires in COVID-19. Clones were read by immunoSEQ multiplex PCR, and TCRdb kept only the in-frame ones, dropping some. The sample lists some 140,000 clones; 70% to 80% were seen once. Sequenced: peripheral blood. The receptors here all came from a man aged 60-69 years with acute or convalescent COVID-19. The CDR3 runs from the conserved cysteine through the conserved F or W. The order of the fields is V gene, J gene, D gene, clone size, CDR3 protein, CDR3 DNA. The D gene is left open where the match is weak. Expanded clones are given a class, and other clones once, few, many or no size at all.

TRBV5-1	TRBJ2-5	.	.	CASSGVGLQETQYF	TGCGCCAGCAGCGGGGTGGGGCTCCAAGAGACCCAGTACTTC
TRBV19	TRBJ2-7	.	.	CASSIVAAYEQYF	TGTGCCAGTAGTATAGTAGCGGCGTACGAGCAGTACTTC
TRBV30	TRBJ1-5	.	few	CAWSGGTNQPQHF	TGTGCCTGGAGCGGGGGTACCAATCAGCCCCAGCATTTT
TRBV24-1	TRBJ2-2	TRBD1	.	CATGTGRDTGELFF	TGTGCCACCGGGACAGGGAGGGACACCGGGGAGCTGTTTTTT
TRBV5-4	TRBJ2-1	.	.	CASSPRGSYNEQFF	TGTGCCAGCAGCCCTAGGGGGTCCTACAATGAGCAGTTCTTC
TRBV11-2	TRBJ2-7	.	.	CASSLEAGQISYEQYF	TGTGCCAGCAGCTTAGAGGCCGGACAAATATCCTACGAGCAGTACTTC
TRBV4-3	TRBJ2-1	.	.	CASSQERGGSYNEQFF	TGCGCCAGCAGCCAAGAGAGGGGGGGGTCCTACAATGAGCAGTTCTTC
TRBV3-1/TRBV3-2	TRBJ1-4	.	.	CASSQELINEKLFF	TGTGCCAGCAGCCAAGAACTGATTAATGAAAAACTGTTTTTT
TRBV27	TRBJ2-7	.	.	CASSLGSAYEQYF	TGTGCCAGCAGTTTAGGTTCGGCCTACGAGCAGTACTTC
TRBV29-1	TRBJ1-2	.	.	CSTSGGRAHGYTF	TGCAGCACCTCTGGGGGCAGGGCGCATGGCTACACCTTC
TRBV6-2/TRBV6-3	TRBJ2-7	TRBD1	few	CASSPSGQPYEQYF	TGTGCCAGCAGTCCCTCGGGACAGCCTTACGAGCAGTACTTC
TRBV28	TRBJ2-1	.	once	CASTRWRNEQFF	TGTGCCAGCACCCGGTGGCGGAATGAGCAGTTCTTC
TRBV6-4	TRBJ2-3	.	.	CASGEGSTDTQYF	TGTGCCAGCGGAGAGGGAAGCACAGATACGCAGTATTTT
TRBV27	TRBJ2-1	TRBD2	.	CASSFFAGGNEQFF	TGTGCCAGCAGTTTCTTTGCGGGAGGTAATGAGCAGTTCTTC
TRBV7-2	TRBJ1-6	.	.	CASSFSDSPLHF	TGTGCCAGCAGCTTCTCGGATTCACCCCTCCACTTT
TRBV28	TRBJ2-1	TRBD2	few	CASFQRTSALGAYNEQFF	TGTGCCAGCTTTCAACGGACTAGCGCCTTAGGCGCCTACAATGAGCAGTTCTTC
TRBV19	TRBJ1-6	TRBD1	.	CASSFAGQGSSPLHF	TGTGCCAGTAGTTTCGCGGGACAGGGTAGTTCACCCCTCCACTTT
TRBV7-2	TRBJ2-1	TRBD2	.	CASSPRGLAGGYEQFF	TGTGCCAGCAGTCCTAGGGGACTAGCGGGAGGTTATGAGCAGTTCTTC
TRBV28	TRBJ1-5	.	.	CASSLYGTGGNQPQHF	TGTGCCAGCAGTTTATATGGGACGGGGGGAAATCAGCCCCAGCATTTT
TRBV9	TRBJ1-1	.	.	CASSGGPAEAFF	TGTGCCAGCAGCGGAGGCCCGGCTGAAGCTTTCTTT
TRBV28	TRBJ1-1	.	.	CASRGGAGGTEAFF	TGTGCCAGCAGGGGTGGAGCGGGGGGGACTGAAGCTTTCTTT
TRBV6-5	TRBJ1-3	TRBD1	.	CAVRTGSGNTIYF	TGTGCCGTTAGGACAGGGTCTGGAAACACCATATATTTT
TRBV11-3	TRBJ2-1	TRBD1	.	CASSLGRTGGGEQFF	TGTGCCAGCAGCTTAGGGAGAACAGGGGGTGGGGAGCAGTTCTTC
TRBV7-2	TRBJ2-4	TRBD1	.	CASSQGYRGRRPQYF	TGTGCCAGCAGCCAAGGTTACAGGGGGCGGCGTCCGCAGTACTTC
TRBV9	TRBJ2-7	.	.	CASSVAPYYEQYF	TGTGCCAGCAGCGTAGCCCCCTACTACGAGCAGTACTTC
TRBV25-1	TRBJ2-2	.	.	CASSETGYLGELFF	TGTGCCAGCAGTGAGACAGGCTATCTCGGGGAGCTGTTTTTT
TRBV2	TRBJ2-5	TRBD2	.	CASSEQGGSQETQYF	TGTGCCAGCAGTGAGCAGGGAGGGAGCCAAGAGACCCAGTACTTC
TRBV12-3/TRBV12-4	TRBJ2-7	.	.	CASSFGLNYEQYF	TGTGCCAGCAGTTTCGGACTCAACTACGAGCAGTACTTC
TRBV19	TRBJ1-1	.	once	CASRGPRGGLNTEAFF	TGTGCCAGCCGCGGTCCCCGCGGGGGGCTGAACACTGAAGCTTTCTTT
TRBV19	TRBJ2-5	TRBD2	few	CASSTGLADGETQYF	TGTGCCAGTAGTACGGGACTAGCTGACGGAGAGACCCAGTACTTC
TRBV28	TRBJ2-1	TRBD2	few	CASSGLASMNNEQFF	TGTGCCAGCAGTGGACTAGCGTCTATGAACAATGAGCAGTTCTTC
TRBV2	TRBJ1-1	TRBD1	.	CASISGDRSGTEAFF	TGTGCCAGCATCTCTGGGGACAGGTCAGGCACTGAAGCTTTCTTT
TRBV14	TRBJ1-1	.	.	CASSQFRNTEAFF	TGTGCCAGCAGCCAGTTCAGGAACACTGAAGCTTTCTTT
TRBV18	TRBJ1-3	.	.	CASSPEAGAGYGNTIYF	TGTGCCAGCTCACCAGAGGCGGGGGCCGGGTATGGAAACACCATATATTTT
TRBV28	TRBJ1-4	.	.	CASSLGALNEKLFF	TGTGCCAGCAGTTTAGGGGCCCTTAATGAAAAACTGTTTTTT
TRBV19	TRBJ2-2	TRBD2	.	CASTPRPGLAGGYHTGELFF	TGTGCCAGTACCCCCAGGCCGGGACTAGCGGGAGGGTATCACACCGGGGAGCTGTTTTTT
TRBV19	TRBJ1-5	TRBD1	.	CASSNYRDRGQPQHF	TGTGCCAGTAGTAATTACCGGGACAGGGGTCAGCCCCAGCATTTT
TRBV5-4	TRBJ2-1	TRBD2	few	CASSPGTSANNEQFF	TGTGCCAGCAGCCCGGGGACTAGCGCCAACAATGAGCAGTTCTTC
TRBV7-8	TRBJ1-1	TRBD1	.	CASSLIGGYTEAFF	TGTGCCAGCAGCCTAATAGGGGGCTACACTGAAGCTTTCTTT
TRBV3-1/TRBV3-2	TRBJ2-4	.	many	CASSQAGGVKNIQYF	TGTGCCAGCAGCCAAGCCGGAGGGGTGAAAAACATTCAGTACTTC
TRBV5-1	TRBJ1-4	.	.	CASSLGATTNEKLFF	TGCGCCAGCAGCTTGGGGGCAACAACTAATGAAAAACTGTTTTTT
TRBV7-8	TRBJ2-7	TRBD1	.	CASSLGQGAYEQYF	TGTGCCAGCAGCTTAGGGCAGGGGGCATACGAGCAGTACTTC
TRBV18	TRBJ2-4	.	.	CASSQGVYRSAKNIQYF	TGTGCCAGCTCACAGGGGGTCTACAGGTCAGCCAAAAACATTCAGTACTTC
TRBV19	TRBJ1-1	.	.	CASSIGQENTEAFF	TGTGCCAGTAGTATAGGACAGGAGAACACTGAAGCTTTCTTT
TRBV4-1	TRBJ2-1	TRBD2	.	CASSQVSGNVNEQFF	TGCGCCAGCAGCCAAGTTAGCGGGAATGTGAATGAGCAGTTCTTC
TRBV3-1/TRBV3-2	TRBJ1-1	.	.	CASSQTRNTEAFF	TGTGCCAGCAGCCAGACAAGGAACACTGAAGCTTTCTTT
TRBV9	TRBJ2-7	TRBD1	.	CASSVAVGQGGEQYF	TGTGCCAGCAGCGTAGCGGTCGGACAGGGTGGCGAGCAGTACTTC
TRBV5-1	TRBJ1-5	TRBD1	.	CATRQGPGSNQPQHF	TGCGCCACCAGACAGGGGCCGGGCAGTAATCAGCCCCAGCATTTT
TRBV4-3	TRBJ2-3	.	.	CASSHAGTSTDTQYF	TGCGCCAGCAGCCACGCCGGGACTAGCACAGATACGCAGTATTTT
TRBV7-8	TRBJ2-7	TRBD1	.	CASSIAGQGARYEQYF	TGTGCCAGCAGCATAGCCGGACAGGGGGCAAGATACGAGCAGTACTTC
TRBV28	TRBJ1-2	TRBD1	.	CASTRTGVGYTF	TGTGCCAGCACCAGGACAGGGGTTGGCTACACCTTC
TRBV12-3/TRBV12-4	TRBJ2-1	TRBD2	.	CASSLGTSEFF	TGTGCCAGCAGCCTGGGGACTAGCGAATTCTTC
TRBV3-1/TRBV3-2	TRBJ1-5	TRBD1	few	CASSQGQGRPQHF	TGTGCCAGCAGCCAGGGACAGGGGCGGCCCCAGCATTTT
TRBV27	TRBJ1-2	.	few	CASSSTPRDLGYGYTF	TGTGCCAGCAGTTCCACCCCTCGGGACTTAGGCTATGGCTACACCTTC
TRBV27	TRBJ2-7	.	.	CASSPYGTTGYEQYF	TGTGCCAGCAGTCCTTACGGGACGACAGGCTACGAGCAGTACTTC
TRBV4-3	TRBJ1-2	.	.	CASSQGGGGYGYTF	TGCGCCAGCAGCCAAGGGGGGGGAGGCTATGGCTACACCTTC
TRBV19	TRBJ1-5	.	.	CASSPHRAQGSNQPQHF	TGTGCCAGTAGTCCTCACAGGGCTCAGGGAAGCAATCAGCCCCAGCATTTT